This is a list of T cell receptor beta chains from one sample in a study of blood T cell repertoires in COVID-19. Only in-frame clones appear in the TCRdb table, and some are missing; sequencing was by immunoSEQ multiplex PCR. The repertoire includes about 270,000 clones, about four fifths of them detected once, and roughly 3.1% sits in the top ten. Sequenced material: peripheral blood. The receptors were sampled from a young woman with acute or convalescent COVID-19. Both conserved end residues are part of each CDR3. Fields, in order: J gene, V gene, D gene, clone size, CDR3 protein, CDR3 DNA. A D gene is named only where the DNA matches it firmly. Only some rows state a clone size, as once, few, many or a class for expanded clones.

TRBJ2-1 TRBV28 TRBD2 - CASSFRGLAGVNEQFF TGTGCCAGCAGTTTCAGGGGCCTAGCGGGAGTTAATGAGCAGTTCTTC
TRBJ1-5 TRBV3-1/TRBV3-2 TRBD1 - CASSQSQGGQPQHF TGTGCCAGCAGCCAAAGTCAGGGGGGTCAGCCCCAGCATTTT
TRBJ1-2 TRBV28 - - CASNQGSYGYTF TGTGCCAGCAACCAGGGATCCTATGGCTACACCTTC
TRBJ1-6 TRBV6-5 TRBD1 - CASRPPGQTNSPLHF TGTGCCAGCAGACCCCCGGGACAGACCAATTCACCCCTCCACTTT
TRBJ2-7 TRBV28 TRBD1 - CASSLNPGQRSSYEQYF TGTGCCAGCAGTCTAAACCCGGGACAGAGAAGCTCCTACGAGCAGTACTTC
TRBJ2-1 TRBV3-1/TRBV3-2 TRBD1 - CASSRPGQGNNEQFF TGTGCCAGCAGCCGCCCCGGACAGGGTAACAATGAGCAGTTCTTC
TRBJ1-4 TRBV5-6 TRBD1 many CASRRQGAGEKLFF TGTGCCAGCAGGCGACAGGGGGCGGGTGAAAAACTGTTTTTT
TRBJ1-5 TRBV7-2 - - CASSLIGGGTGNQPQHF TGTGCCAGCAGCTTAATAGGGGGGGGAACGGGCAATCAGCCCCAGCATTTT
TRBJ2-1 TRBV6-5 TRBD2 - CASSPSSGVYNEQFF TGTGCCAGCAGTCCTTCTAGCGGGGTATACAATGAGCAGTTCTTC
TRBJ1-6 TRBV28 - - CASVQPRSPLHF TGTGCCAGCGTACAGCCCCGTTCACCCCTCCACTTT
TRBJ2-6 TRBV5-6 - - CASSLQGFLSGANVLTF TGTGCCAGCAGCTTACAGGGTTTTCTCTCTGGGGCCAACGTCCTGACTTTC
TRBJ2-7 TRBV27 - - CASRQTPPDYEQYF TGTGCCAGCAGACAAACCCCCCCAGACTACGAGCAGTACTTC
TRBJ2-7 TRBV5-6 TRBD1 - CASSWTGTYEQYF TGTGCCAGCAGTTGGACAGGGACGTACGAGCAGTACTTC
TRBJ1-3 TRBV7-9 - - CASSHLIAGVTGNTIYF TGTGCCAGCAGCCACCTGATCGCGGGGGTAACGGGAAACACCATATATTTT
TRBJ2-1 TRBV27 TRBD2 - CASSPDLRGTSGRVGYNEQFF TGTGCCAGCAGTCCCGACCTCAGGGGTACTAGCGGGAGGGTGGGGTACAATGAGCAGTTCTTC
TRBJ1-1 TRBV14 - - CASSPVQGLMNTEAFF TGTGCCAGCAGCCCGGTTCAGGGGCTCATGAACACTGAAGCTTTCTTT
TRBJ1-4 TRBV7-2 - - CASSQNVRVTNEKLFF TGTGCCAGCAGTCAAAACGTCAGGGTTACTAATGAAAAACTGTTTTTT
TRBJ2-5 TRBV10-3 - - CAISESGAALQETQYF TGTGCCATCAGTGAGTCTGGAGCGGCCCTGCAAGAGACCCAGTACTTC
TRBJ1-6 TRBV6-5 - - CASRYHRGDGTPLHF TGTGCCAGCAGGTACCACCGGGGTGACGGGACACCCCTCCACTTT
TRBJ1-2 TRBV6-6 - - CASSNQGINYGYTF TGTGCCAGCAGTAATCAGGGAATCAATTATGGCTACACCTTC
TRBJ1-5 TRBV28 - - CASSLWDRYSNQPQHF TGTGCCAGCAGTTTATGGGACAGATATAGCAATCAGCCCCAGCATTTT
TRBJ1-2 TRBV7-9 - - CASSLTGIHYGYTF TGTGCCAGCAGCTTAACAGGGATACACTATGGCTACACCTTC